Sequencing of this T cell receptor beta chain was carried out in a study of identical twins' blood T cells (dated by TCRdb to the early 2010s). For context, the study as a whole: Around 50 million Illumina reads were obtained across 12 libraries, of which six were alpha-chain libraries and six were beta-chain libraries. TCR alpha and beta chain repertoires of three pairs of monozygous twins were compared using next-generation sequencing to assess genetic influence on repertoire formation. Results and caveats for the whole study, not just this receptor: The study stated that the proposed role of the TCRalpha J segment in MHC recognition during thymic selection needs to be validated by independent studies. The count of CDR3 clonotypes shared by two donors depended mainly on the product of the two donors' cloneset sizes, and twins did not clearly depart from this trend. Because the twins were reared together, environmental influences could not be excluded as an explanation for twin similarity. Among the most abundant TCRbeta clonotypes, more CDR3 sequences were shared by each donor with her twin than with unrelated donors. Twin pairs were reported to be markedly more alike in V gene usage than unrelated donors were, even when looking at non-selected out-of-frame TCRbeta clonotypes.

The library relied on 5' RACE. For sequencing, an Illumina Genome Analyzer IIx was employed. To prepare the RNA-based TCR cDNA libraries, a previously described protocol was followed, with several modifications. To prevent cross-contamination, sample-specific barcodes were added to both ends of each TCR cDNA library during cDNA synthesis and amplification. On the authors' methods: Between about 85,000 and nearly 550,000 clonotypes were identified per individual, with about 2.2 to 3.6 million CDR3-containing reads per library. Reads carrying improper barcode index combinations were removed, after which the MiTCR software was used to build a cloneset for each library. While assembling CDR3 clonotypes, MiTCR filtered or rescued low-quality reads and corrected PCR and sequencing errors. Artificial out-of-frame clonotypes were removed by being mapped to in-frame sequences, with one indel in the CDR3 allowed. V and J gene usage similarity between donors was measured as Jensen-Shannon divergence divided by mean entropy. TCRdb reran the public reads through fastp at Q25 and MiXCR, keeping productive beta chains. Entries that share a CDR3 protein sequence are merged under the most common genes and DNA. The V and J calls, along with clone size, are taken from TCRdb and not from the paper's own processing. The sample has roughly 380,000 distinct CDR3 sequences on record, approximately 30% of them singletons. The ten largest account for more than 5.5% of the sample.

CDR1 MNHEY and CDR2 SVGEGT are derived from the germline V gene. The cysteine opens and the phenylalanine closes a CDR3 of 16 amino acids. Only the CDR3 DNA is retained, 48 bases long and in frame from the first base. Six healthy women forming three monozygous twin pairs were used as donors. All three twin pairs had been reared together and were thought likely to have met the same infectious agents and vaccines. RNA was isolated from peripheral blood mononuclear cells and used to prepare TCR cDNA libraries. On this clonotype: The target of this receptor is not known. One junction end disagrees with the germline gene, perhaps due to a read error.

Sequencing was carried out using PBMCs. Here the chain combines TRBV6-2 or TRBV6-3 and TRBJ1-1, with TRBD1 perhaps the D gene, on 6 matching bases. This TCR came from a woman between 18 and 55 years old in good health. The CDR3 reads CTSSYIGTWPNTEAFF. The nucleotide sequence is TGTACCAGCAGTTACATCGGGACATGGCCAAACACTGAAGCTTTCTTT.